Listed below are T cell receptor beta chains from one sample, sequenced in a study of PD-1 blockade in classical Hodgkin lymphoma. Profiled with immunoSEQ multiplex PCR; TCRdb holds only in-frame clones, not every one. The repertoire consists of some 8,000 clones, with 86% occurring once and the leading ten covering around 20%. Material: CD8+ T cells from blood, obtained at baseline. These receptors came from a human donor with classical Hodgkin lymphoma. Each CDR3 is given with its conserved first and last residue. A D gene is named only where the DNA matches it firmly. Some rows have no size entry. The others give once, few or many, or a class for an expanded clone.

J gene	V gene	D gene	clone size	CDR3 protein	CDR3 DNA
TRBJ2-3	TRBV27	.	.	CASSLIGSGRDTQYF	TGTGCCAGCAGTCTCATTGGTTCAGGGCGAGATACGCAGTATTTT
TRBJ2-5	TRBV10-3	TRBD2	.	CAISESIAGEETQYF	TGTGCCATCAGTGAGTCTATAGCGGGAGAAGAGACCCAGTACTTC
TRBJ2-7	TRBV28	TRBD2	.	CASSPSGRDYEQYF	TGTGCCAGCAGCCCTAGCGGGAGAGATTACGAGCAGTACTTC
TRBJ1-2	TRBV5-5	TRBD1	once	CASSLTGEGYTF	TGTGCCAGCAGCTTGACAGGGGAGGGCTACACCTTC
TRBJ2-7	TRBV16	TRBD1	.	CASSQSQAGGYYEQYF	TGTGCCAGCAGCCAATCTCAGGCAGGGGGTTACTACGAGCAGTACTTC
TRBJ1-3	TRBV6-4	.	.	CASSEGFCSGNTIYF	TGTGCCAGCAGTGAGGGGTTCTGCTCTGGAAACACCATATATTTT
TRBJ2-7	TRBV27	TRBD2	.	CASSLVASGGYEQYF	TGTGCCAGCAGTTTAGTGGCTAGCGGGGGCTACGAGCAGTACTTC
TRBJ1-1	TRBV5-5	.	.	CASSMGRPNTEAFF	TGTGCCAGCAGCATGGGACGGCCGAACACTGAAGCTTTCTTT
TRBJ2-7	TRBV27	.	.	CASSLGGSEQYF	TGTGCCAGCAGTTTAGGGGGTAGTGAGCAGTACTTC
TRBJ2-7	TRBV28	TRBD2	large	CASNGLAGEVHEQYF	TGTGCCAGCAACGGACTAGCGGGAGAGGTACACGAGCAGTACTTC
TRBJ2-3	TRBV7-9	.	once	CASSLDPTHTQYF	TGTGCCAGCAGCTTAGACCCCACCCATACGCAGTATTTT
TRBJ2-7	TRBV6-1	.	.	CASSEGTTYEQYF	TGTGCCAGCAGTGAGGGTACCACCTACGAGCAGTACTTC
TRBJ2-1	TRBV7-9	TRBD2	.	CASSPAQPGLAGSEQFF	TGTGCCAGCAGCCCGGCTCAGCCGGGACTAGCGGGGTCTGAGCAGTTCTTC
TRBJ2-1	TRBV9	TRBD1	.	CASSVERDRINEQFF	TGTGCCAGCAGCGTAGAACGGGACAGGATCAATGAGCAGTTCTTC
TRBJ2-7	TRBV6-1	TRBD2	.	CASALPGLDTYEQYF	TGTGCCAGCGCACTTCCGGGACTAGACACCTACGAGCAGTACTTC
TRBJ2-7	TRBV10-3	.	.	CAISDLLGGSYEQYF	TGTGCCATCAGTGATCTTTTAGGGGGCTCCTACGAGCAGTACTTC
TRBJ1-2	TRBV27	.	.	CASSLFSGNGYTF	TGTGCCAGCAGTTTATTTTCGGGAAATGGCTACACCTTC